There are a few counts of the clone carrying this T cell receptor delta chain. TCRdb assigns this DNA the protein of a much larger clone, which departs from its translation at residue 14; this likely reflects a read error, and the protein shown comes from translating the DNA. CDR3 length: 18 amino acids. Germline lookup yields CDR1 GEAIGNYY and CDR2 EKD. This sample was included in a study of gamma-delta chains in newborns, infants, children. On the study more broadly: Microbial exposure reportedly drives polyclonal innate γδ T cell expansion after birth.

TCRdb reanalysed the reads via CATT. This sample carries over a thousand delta-chain clones, approximately 1.2% of them seen once, and the ten largest clones take around 29%. This rearrangement joins TRDV2 to TRDJ2; 12 nucleotides agree with TRDD3. Sequences were obtained from blood. The sequence derives from a child in good health. The CDR3 DNA sequence: TGTGCCTGTGACACTCTTACTGGGGGATACTCGACGACATCACAACTCTTCTTT. Protein: CACDTLTGGYSTTSQLFF.